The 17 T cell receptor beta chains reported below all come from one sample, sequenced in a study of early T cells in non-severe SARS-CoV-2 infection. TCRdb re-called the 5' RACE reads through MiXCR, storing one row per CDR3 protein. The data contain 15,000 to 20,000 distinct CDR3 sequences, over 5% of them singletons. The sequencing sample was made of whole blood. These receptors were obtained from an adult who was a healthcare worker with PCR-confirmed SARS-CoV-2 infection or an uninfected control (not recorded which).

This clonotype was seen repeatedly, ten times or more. The CDR3 sequence is CASTLQGARGLNTDTQYF. CDR3 in DNA: TGTGCCAGCACCTTACAGGGGGCGAGGGGTCTGAACACAGATACGCAGTATTTT. The chain combines TRBV2 with TRBJ2-3; 9 bases are shared with TRBD1. Trimming took 7 bases from V and 2 from J; bases not matched to a gene: 16. This CDR3 is built from 18 residues. Germline V lookup: CDR1 SNHLY, CDR2 FYNNEI. The whole variable domain, remainder taken from reference TRBV2 and TRBJ2-3, is EPEVTQTPSHQVTQMGQEVILRCVPISNHLYFYWYRQILGQKVEFLVSFYNNEISEKSEIFDDQFSVERPDGSNFTLKIRSTKLEDSAMYFCASTLQGARGLNTDTQYFGPGTRLTVL.

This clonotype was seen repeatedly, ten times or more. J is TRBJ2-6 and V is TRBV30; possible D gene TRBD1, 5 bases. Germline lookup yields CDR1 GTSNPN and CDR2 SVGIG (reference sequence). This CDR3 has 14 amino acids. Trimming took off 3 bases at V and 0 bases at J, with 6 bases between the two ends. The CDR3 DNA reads TGTGCCTGGAGGGACAACTCTGGGGCCAACGTCCTGACTTTC. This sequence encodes CAWRDNSGANVLTF.

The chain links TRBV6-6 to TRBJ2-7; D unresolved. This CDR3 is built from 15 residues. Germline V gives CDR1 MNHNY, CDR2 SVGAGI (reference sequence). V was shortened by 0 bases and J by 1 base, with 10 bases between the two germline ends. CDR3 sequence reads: CASSYSSPESYEQYF. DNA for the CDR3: TGTGCCAGCAGTTACTCGTCTCCGGAGTCCTACGAGCAGTACTTC.

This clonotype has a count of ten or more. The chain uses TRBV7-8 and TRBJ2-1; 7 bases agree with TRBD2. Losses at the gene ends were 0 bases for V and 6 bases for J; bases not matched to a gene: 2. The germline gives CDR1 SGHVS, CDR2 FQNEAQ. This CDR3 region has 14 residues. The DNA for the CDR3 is TGTGCCAGCAGCTTAGCTCGGACTAGCAATGAGCAGTTCTTC. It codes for CASSLARTSNEQFF.

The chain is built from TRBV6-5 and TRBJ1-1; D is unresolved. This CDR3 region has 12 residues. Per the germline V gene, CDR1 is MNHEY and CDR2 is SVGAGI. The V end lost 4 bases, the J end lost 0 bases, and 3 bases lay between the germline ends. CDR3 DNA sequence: TGTGCCAGCAGTTTCTTGAACACTGAAGCTTTCTTT. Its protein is CASSFLNTEAFF.

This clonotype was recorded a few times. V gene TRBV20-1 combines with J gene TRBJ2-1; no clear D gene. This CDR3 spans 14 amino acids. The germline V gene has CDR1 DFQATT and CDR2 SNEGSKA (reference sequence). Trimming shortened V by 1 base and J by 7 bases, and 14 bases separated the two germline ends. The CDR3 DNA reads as TGCAGTGCTAGAGCCAGCGCTAATTGGAATGAGCAGTTCTTC. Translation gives CSARASANWNEQFF.

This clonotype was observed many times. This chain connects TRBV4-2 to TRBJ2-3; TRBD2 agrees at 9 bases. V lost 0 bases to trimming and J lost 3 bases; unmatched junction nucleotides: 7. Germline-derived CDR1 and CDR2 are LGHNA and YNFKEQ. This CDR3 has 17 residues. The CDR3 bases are TGTGCCAGCAGCCAAGATCGTGCGGGAGGGCCGACAGATACGCAGTATTTT. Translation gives CASSQDRAGGPTDTQYF.

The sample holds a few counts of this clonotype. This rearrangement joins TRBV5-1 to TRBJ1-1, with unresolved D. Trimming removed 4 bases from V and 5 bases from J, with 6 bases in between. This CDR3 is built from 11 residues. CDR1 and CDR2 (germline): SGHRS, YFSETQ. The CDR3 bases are TGCGCCAGCAGCAGGGAGACTGAAGCTTTCTTT. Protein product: CASSRETEAFF.

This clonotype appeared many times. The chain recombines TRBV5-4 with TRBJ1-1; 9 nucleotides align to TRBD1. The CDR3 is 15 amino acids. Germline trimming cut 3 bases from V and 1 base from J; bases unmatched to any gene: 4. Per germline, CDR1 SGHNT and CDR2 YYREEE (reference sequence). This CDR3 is CASSSRTGANTEAFF. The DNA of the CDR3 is TGTGCCAGCAGCTCTAGGACAGGGGCGAACACTGAAGCTTTCTTT.

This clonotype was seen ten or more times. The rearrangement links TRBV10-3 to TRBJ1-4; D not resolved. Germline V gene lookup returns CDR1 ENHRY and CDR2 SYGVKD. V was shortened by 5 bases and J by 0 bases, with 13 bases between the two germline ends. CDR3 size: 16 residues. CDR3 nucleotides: TGTGCCATCAGTCATACCGGCGGCTCAACTAATGAAAAACTGTTTTTT. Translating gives CAISHTGGSTNEKLFF.

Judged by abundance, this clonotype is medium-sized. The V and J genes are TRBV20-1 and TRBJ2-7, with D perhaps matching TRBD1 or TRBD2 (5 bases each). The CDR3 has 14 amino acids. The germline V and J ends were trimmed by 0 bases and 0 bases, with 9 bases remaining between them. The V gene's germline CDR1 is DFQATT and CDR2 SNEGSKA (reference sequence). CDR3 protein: CSARDWGSSYEQYF. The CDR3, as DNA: TGCAGTGCTAGAGATTGGGGGAGCTCCTACGAGCAGTACTTC.

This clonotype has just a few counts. CDR3: CASSGTGTSGIGKNIQYF. CDR3 in DNA: TGTGCCAGCAGCGGGACCGGGACTAGCGGGATTGGCAAAAACATTCAGTACTTC. The chain has TRBV7-8 and TRBJ2-4, with 13 bases aligning to TRBD2. The V gene end was trimmed by 5 bases and the J gene end by 3 bases; junction bases not matched to a gene: 10. CDR3 length: 18 amino acids. Germline-derived CDR1 and CDR2 are SGHVS and FQNEAQ. Full variable domain (outside the CDR3, taken from reference TRBV7-8 and TRBJ2-4): GAGVSQSPRYKVAKRGQDVALRCDPISGHVSLFWYQQALGQGPEFLTYFQNEAQLDKSGLPSDRFFAERPEGSVSTLKIQRTQQEDSAVYLCASSGTGTSGIGKNIQYFGAGTRLSVL.

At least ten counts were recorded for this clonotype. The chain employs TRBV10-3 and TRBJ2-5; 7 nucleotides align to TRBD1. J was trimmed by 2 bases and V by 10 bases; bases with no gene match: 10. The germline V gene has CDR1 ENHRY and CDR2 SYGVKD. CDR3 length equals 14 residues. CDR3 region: CATGPGQLQETQYF. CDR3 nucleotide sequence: TGTGCCACTGGGCCGGGACAGCTACAAGAGACCCAGTACTTC.

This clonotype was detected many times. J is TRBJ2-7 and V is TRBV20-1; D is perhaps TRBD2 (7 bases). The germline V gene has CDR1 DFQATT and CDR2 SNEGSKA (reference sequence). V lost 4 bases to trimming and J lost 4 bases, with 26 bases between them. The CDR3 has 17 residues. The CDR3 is CSAMAPSGGGRIYEQYF. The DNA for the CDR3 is TGCAGTGCTATGGCCCCCTCTGGGGGCGGGAGAATTTACGAGCAGTACTTC.

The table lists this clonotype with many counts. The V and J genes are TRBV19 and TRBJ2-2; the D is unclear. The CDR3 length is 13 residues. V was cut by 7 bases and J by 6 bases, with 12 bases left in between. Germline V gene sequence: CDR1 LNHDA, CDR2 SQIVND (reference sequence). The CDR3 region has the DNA TGTGCCAGTACACCTCTCGGCCCCGGGGAGCTGTTTTTT. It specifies CASTPLGPGELFF.

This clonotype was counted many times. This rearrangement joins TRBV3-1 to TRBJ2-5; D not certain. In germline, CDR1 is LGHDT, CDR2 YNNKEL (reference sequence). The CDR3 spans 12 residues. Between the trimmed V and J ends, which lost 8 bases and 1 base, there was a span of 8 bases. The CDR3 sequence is CASSRIQETQYF. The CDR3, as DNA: TGTGCCAGCTCGAGGATCCAAGAGACCCAGTACTTC.

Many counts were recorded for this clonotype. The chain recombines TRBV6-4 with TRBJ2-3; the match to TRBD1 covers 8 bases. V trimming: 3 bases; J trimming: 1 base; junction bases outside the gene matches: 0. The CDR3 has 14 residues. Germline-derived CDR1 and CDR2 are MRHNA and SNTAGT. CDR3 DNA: TGTGCCAGCAGTGAGGGACAGGGCACAGATACGCAGTATTTT. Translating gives CASSEGQGTDTQYF.